The clone carrying this T cell receptor beta chain occurred once. Clones were read by immunoSEQ multiplex PCR, and TCRdb kept only the in-frame ones, dropping some. Of some 150,000 clones listed, 88% are singletons. These data originate in a study of blood T cell repertoires in COVID-19. Study context: PBMCs, B-cell-depleted T cells, or T cells were the source of the cDNA or gDNA that made up the material.

V was shortened by 3 bases and J by 0 bases, with 9 bases between the two germline ends. This CDR3 spans 15 amino acids. The germline V gene encodes CDR1 KGHSH and CDR2 LQKENI. The receptor's source is a woman aged 70-85 years with acute or convalescent COVID-19. This chain joins TRBV18 and TRBJ1-3; D is perhaps TRBD1 (5 bases). Specimen: peripheral blood. CDR3: CASSPDISSGNTIYF. DNA for the CDR3: TGTGCCAGCTCACCGGACATTTCCTCTGGAAACACCATATATTTT.